Following are 15 T cell receptor beta chains from one sample sequenced in a study of T cells in Graves' hyperthyroidism and ophthalmopathy. Authors of the study amplified TCR beta CDR3 regions from RNA transcripts. With the HTBI primer set, the TCR CDR3 went through a first round of RT-PCR. TCRdb re-analysed the multiplex PCR reads in MiXCR, keeping a single row per CDR3 protein. The sample has approximately 430,000 distinct CDR3 sequences, 14% to 15% seen once. The sample comprised blood. The receptors here all came from a man between 18 and 35 years old with Graves' ophthalmopathy.

In this sample, this clonotype turned up many times. The V call is TRBV3-1, the J call TRBJ2-2; the D is unclear. This CDR3 comprises 14 residues. Trimming removed 4 bases from V and 2 bases from J, with 8 bases in between. Germline-derived CDR1 and CDR2 are LGHDT and YNNKEL (reference sequence). The DNA of the CDR3 is TGTGCCAGCAGCCGATTCTCCAACACCGGGGAGCTGTTTTTT. It translates to CASSRFSNTGELFF. The full variable domain, with the rest looked up from reference TRBV3-1 and TRBJ2-2, is DTAVSQTPKYLVTQMGNDKSIKCEQNLGHDTMYWYKQDSKKFLKIMFSYNNKELIINETVPNRFSPKSPDKAHLNLHINSLELGDSAVYFCASSRFSNTGELFFGEGSRLTVL.

This clonotype was observed a handful of times. The chain carries TRBV19 and TRBJ1-2, with D maybe TRBD1 (5 bases). Deletions cut 3 bases from V and 5 bases from J, with 22 bases between. The CDR3 is 17 amino acids. Germline values: CDR1 LNHDA, CDR2 SQIVND (reference sequence). The CDR3 DNA sequence: TGTGCCAGTAGTATTCAGGGTTCGGACCCCAGCCGATATGGCTACACCTTC. Its translation: CASSIQGSDPSRYGYTF.

In this sample, this clonotype turned up many times. Here the CDR3 DNA reads TGTGCCAGCAGTGTATCCCTAGCGGGACAGGGGGATACGCAGTATTTT. This codes for CASSVSLAGQGDTQYF. The chain carries TRBV28 and TRBJ2-3; D is possibly TRBD1 (10 bases). V lost 5 bases and J 6 bases, leaving 21 bases between the germline ends. The CDR3 consists of 16 residues. Germline assignment: CDR1 MDHEN and CDR2 SYDVKM. The full variable domain, its missing parts supplied by reference TRBV28 and TRBJ2-3, is DVKVTQSSRYLVKRTGEKVFLECVQDMDHENMFWYRQDPGLGLRLIYFSYDVKMKEKGDIPEGYSVSREKKERFSLILESASTNQTSMYLCASSVSLAGQGDTQYFGPGTRLTVL.

This clonotype occurred many times. This chain joins TRBV20-1 and TRBJ2-6, with D perhaps TRBD2 (6 bases). With 6 bases removed from V and 10 bases from J, the gap between germline ends came to 19 bases. CDR1 is DFQATT, CDR2 SNEGSKA, per germline (reference sequence). The CDR3 is made up of 14 amino acids. The CDR3 loop is CSAPRLEAPNVLTF. CDR3 sequence (DNA): TGCAGTGCCCCCAGACTAGAGGCACCGAACGTCCTGACTTTC.

Details on this clonotype: This may be a read error, as it is one base from a much larger clone. The chain joins TRBV10-3 to TRBJ2-5, with D tentatively TRBD1 (6 bases). The CDR3 sequence is 16 residues long. CDR1 is ENHRY, CDR2 SYGVKD, per germline. Trimming stripped 5 bases from V and 4 bases from J, with 20 bases between. Here the CDR3 reads CAISSETGPLGETQYF. Written as DNA, the CDR3 is TGTGCCATCAGTTCTGAAACAGGGCCCCTCGGAGAGACCCAGTACTTC.

Many counts were recorded for this clonotype. This chain connects TRBV6-5 to TRBJ2-1; 14 nucleotides align to TRBD2. The V and J ends lost 2 bases and 8 bases, in that order; junction bases with no gene match: 2. Germline V gene data show CDR1 as MNHEY and CDR2 as SVGAGI. The CDR3 consists of 15 residues. CDR3 region: CASSYGTSGSDEQFF. As DNA, the CDR3 is TGTGCCAGCAGTTACGGGACTAGCGGGAGTGATGAGCAGTTCTTC.

This clonotype appeared a few times. The rearrangement links TRBV29-1 to TRBJ2-2; D call uncertain. With 5 bases removed from V and 3 bases from J, the gap between germline ends came to 13 bases. This CDR3 comprises 14 residues. Germline V CDR1 and CDR2: SQVTM, ANQGSEA. The CDR3 DNA follows: TGCAGCGTTTACGAGGTGTCCGACACCGGGGAGCTGTTTTTT. Protein sequence: CSVYEVSDTGELFF.

This chain links TRBV4-2 with TRBJ1-2; TRBD1 matches at 7 bases. The CDR3 is 16 residues long. Looked up from germline, CDR1 is LGHNA and CDR2 is YNFKEQ. Trimming cost V 0 bases and J 4 bases; bases outside gene matches: 8. The chain's CDR3 is CASSQDLEGASYGYTF. CDR3 nucleotide sequence: TGTGCCAGCAGCCAAGATCTGGAGGGGGCGAGCTATGGCTACACCTTC.

This chain connects TRBV7-9 to TRBJ1-5; 7 bases agree with TRBD1. The CDR3 length is 15 residues. The V gene end was trimmed by 4 bases and the J gene end by 0 bases; junction bases not matched to a gene: 3. CDR1 and CDR2 (germline): SEHNR, FQNEAQ (reference sequence). The CDR3 protein is CASSSGQFSNQPQHF. In nucleotides, the CDR3 is TGTGCCAGCAGCTCGGGACAGTTTAGCAATCAGCCCCAGCATTTT.

This clonotype has at least ten counts. The V and J genes are TRBV25-1 and TRBJ2-7; D call uncertain. Looked up from germline, CDR1 is MGHDK and CDR2 is SYGVNS. The CDR3 runs 12 residues. V lost 1 base and J lost 4, with 5 bases in between. For the CDR3, the DNA is TGTGCCAGCAGTGAATCAGGTTACGAGCAGTACTTC. Translation: CASSESGYEQYF.

The CDR3 loop reads CASSLAPSGGVIETQYF. CDR3 coding DNA: TGCGCCAGCAGCTTGGCCCCTAGCGGGGGGGTGATAGAGACCCAGTACTTC. The rearrangement uses TRBV5-1 and TRBJ2-5, with TRBD2 identical over 12 bases. Germline assignment: CDR1 SGHRS and CDR2 YFSETQ. The CDR3 is made up of 17 amino acids. J gave up 4 bases and V 0 bases, and 7 bases lay outside the gene matches.

There are many counts of this clonotype. This rearrangement joins TRBV2 to TRBJ2-5; 8 bases align to TRBD2. The CDR3 loop spans 18 amino acids. Trimming cost V 4 bases and J 4 bases; bases outside gene matches: 17. Germline V gene data show CDR1 as SNHLY and CDR2 as FYNNEI. CDR3 in DNA: TGTGCCAGCAGTGGGGTCGGGGGGGCAGCGGGAGTTCTAGAGACCCAGTACTTC. Its translation is CASSGVGGAAGVLETQYF.

This clonotype was recorded at least ten times. J is TRBJ2-2 and V is TRBV20-1; D is ambiguous. Trimming shortened V by 5 bases and J by 2 bases, and 9 bases separated the two germline ends. CDR3 length: 13 residues. Germline-derived CDR1 and CDR2 are DFQATT and SNEGSKA (reference sequence). This chain's CDR3 is CSASEPNTGELFF. The CDR3 nucleotides are TGCAGTGCTTCTGAACCTAACACCGGGGAGCTGTTTTTT.

This clonotype was picked up many times. The chain uses TRBV2 and TRBJ1-5; D is possibly TRBD1 (5 bases). The CDR3 has 15 amino acids. The V end was cut by 10 bases, the J end by 4 bases, with 20 bases between. Germline V gives CDR1 SNHLY, CDR2 FYNNEI. As DNA, the CDR3 is TGTGCCACCAGCAAGAGAGGGGTCGGGAATCAGCCCCAGCATTTT. This gives the protein CATSKRGVGNQPQHF.

This clonotype was counted ten times or more. V is TRBV11-2 and J is TRBJ1-4; D is undetermined. The germline V and J ends were trimmed by 0 bases and 10 bases, with 15 bases remaining between them. Germline lookup yields CDR1 SGHAT and CDR2 FQNNGV. The CDR3 has 15 residues. CDR3 nucleotides: TGTGCCAGCAGCTTAGATCTGGTGCAGTCAGGAAAACTGTTTTTT. It yields the protein CASSLDLVQSGKLFF. Full variable domain (remainder filled in from reference TRBV11-2 and TRBJ1-4): EAGVAQSPRYKIIEKRQSVAFWCNPISGHATLYWYQQILGQGPKLLIQFQNNGVVDDSQLPKDRFSAERLKGVDSTLKIQPAKLEDSAVYLCASSLDLVQSGKLFFGSGTQLSVL.